The rows below give T cell receptor beta chains drawn from one sample of a study of T cells in localized non-small cell lung cancer. The protocol was immunoSEQ multiplex PCR, while the TCRdb copy is restricted to in-frame clones and leaves out a portion. The sample contains about 33,000 clones, roughly 78% of which appear only once. The source material was peripheral blood, sampled before any cancer treatment. These receptors all come from a male donor aged 60 or over with stage III squamous cell lung carcinoma. CDR3s include the opening cysteine and the closing phenylalanine or tryptophan. The D gene is left open where the match is weak. Part of the rows lack a size; the others show once, few, many or a class for expanded clones.

NA NA TRBJ1-2 TRBV5-4 CTSSLVYEKYGYTF TGTACCAGCAGCTTGGTGTATGAGAAATATGGCTACACCTTC
TRBD1 once TRBJ1-6 TRBV2 CASKSQGVKSPLHF TGTGCCAGCAAGTCCCAGGGGGTTAAGTCACCCCTCCACTTT
NA few TRBJ1-5 TRBV6-5 CASSYTDARQPQHF TGTGCCAGCAGTTACACCGATGCTAGGCAGCCCCAGCATTTT
NA NA TRBJ1-1 TRBV28 CASSRPAGGNTEAFF TGTGCCAGCAGCCGACCAGCAGGCGGGAACACTGAAGCTTTCTTT
TRBD1 once TRBJ2-5 TRBV29-1 CSVDEEVGQQYF TGCAGCGTTGATGAGGAAGTGGGACAGCAGTACTTC
NA NA TRBJ2-5 TRBV7-2 CASSLDRARETQYF TGTGCCAGCAGCTTAGACAGGGCCCGAGAGACCCAGTACTTC
TRBD1 NA TRBJ1-1 TRBV27 CASRPGTGGEGEAFF TGTGCCAGCAGACCCGGGACAGGGGGAGAAGGTGAAGCTTTCTTT
TRBD1 once TRBJ1-1 TRBV19 CASSARGLLGYTTEAFF TGTGCCAGTAGTGCCAGGGGGCTCTTGGGGTATACCACTGAAGCTTTCTTT
NA NA TRBJ1-2 TRBV6-6 CAAGPTGTTNYGYTF TGTGCCGCTGGGCCAACAGGAACTACTAACTATGGCTACACCTTC
NA NA TRBJ1-5 TRBV7-2 CASSLGRISNQPQHF TGTGCCAGCAGCTTAGGGCGTATCAGCAATCAGCCCCAGCATTTT
TRBD1 once TRBJ1-6 TRBV7-2 CASSLFRTGKASYNSPLHF TGTGCCAGCAGCCTCTTCCGGACAGGAAAAGCGTCCTATAATTCACCCCTCCACTTT
NA NA TRBJ2-5 TRBV5-1 CTSSSRILAAPETQYF TGCACCAGCAGCTCCAGGATACTAGCCGCCCCAGAGACCCAGTACTTC
NA NA TRBJ2-5 TRBV7-2 CASSLGGGRETQYF TGTGCCAGCAGCTTAGGAGGAGGGCGGGAGACCCAGTACTTC
TRBD2 few TRBJ2-3 TRBV5-5 CASSILAVTDTQYF TGTGCCAGCAGCATACTAGCGGTCACAGATACGCAGTATTTT